This T cell receptor beta chain appears in the sequencing data of a study of CD8 T cells in ankylosing spondylitis. The CDR3 is made up of 15 amino acids. V lost 5 bases and J lost 8; bases outside the gene matches: 15. The germline V gene has CDR1 SGHRS and CDR2 YFSETQ. This clonotype has ten or more counts. TCRdb itself ran the 5' RACE reads through MiXCR, one entry per CDR3 protein. Among 250,000 to 400,000 distinct CDR3 sequences listed, approximately 10% were seen once. This sequence joins TRBV5-1 and TRBJ1-2, with 7 positions matching TRBD1. Sequenced: blood, either unsorted or a sorted T cell fraction (not recorded which). The origin of this receptor is a female donor with ankylosing spondylitis or in good health (not recorded which). In nucleotides, the CDR3 is TGCGCCAGCAGGTTCCATCTCGGGACAGAAGGCGGCTACACCTTC. Protein product: CASRFHLGTEGGYTF.